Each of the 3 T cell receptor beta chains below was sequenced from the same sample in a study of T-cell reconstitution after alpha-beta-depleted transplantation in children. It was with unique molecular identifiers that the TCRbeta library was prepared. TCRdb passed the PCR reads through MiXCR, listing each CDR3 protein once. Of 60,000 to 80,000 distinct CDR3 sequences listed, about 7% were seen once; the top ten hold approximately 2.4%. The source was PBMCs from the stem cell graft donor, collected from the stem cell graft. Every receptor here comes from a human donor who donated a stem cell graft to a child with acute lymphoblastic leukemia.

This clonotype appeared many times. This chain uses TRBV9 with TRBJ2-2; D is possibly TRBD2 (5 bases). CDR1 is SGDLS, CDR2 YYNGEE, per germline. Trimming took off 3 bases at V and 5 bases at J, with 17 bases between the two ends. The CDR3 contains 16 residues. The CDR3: CASSALSGEETGELFF. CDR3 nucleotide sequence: TGTGCCAGCAGCGCCTTGTCCGGGGAAGAGACCGGGGAGCTGTTTTTT.

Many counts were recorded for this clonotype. CDR3 residues: CASSSRTGSEKLFF. The CDR3 coding sequence is TGTGCCAGCAGCTCAAGGACAGGGAGTGAAAAACTGTTTTTT. V is TRBV11-2 and J is TRBJ1-4; TRBD1 aligns across 8 bases. The germline V gene encodes CDR1 SGHAT and CDR2 FQNNGV. J was trimmed by 7 bases and V by 4 bases; bases with no gene match: 5. The CDR3 consists of 14 residues.

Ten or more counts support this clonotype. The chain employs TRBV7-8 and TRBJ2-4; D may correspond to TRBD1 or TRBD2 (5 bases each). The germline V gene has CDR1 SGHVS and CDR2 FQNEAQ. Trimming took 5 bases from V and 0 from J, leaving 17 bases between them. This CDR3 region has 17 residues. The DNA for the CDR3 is TGTGCCAGCAGCCCGTTTGGGACGGAACTAGCCAAAAACATTCAGTACTTC. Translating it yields CASSPFGTELAKNIQYF. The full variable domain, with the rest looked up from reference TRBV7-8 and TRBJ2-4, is GAGVSQSPRYKVAKRGQDVALRCDPISGHVSLFWYQQALGQGPEFLTYFQNEAQLDKSGLPSDRFFAERPEGSVSTLKIQRTQQEDSAVYLCASSPFGTELAKNIQYFGAGTRLSVL.